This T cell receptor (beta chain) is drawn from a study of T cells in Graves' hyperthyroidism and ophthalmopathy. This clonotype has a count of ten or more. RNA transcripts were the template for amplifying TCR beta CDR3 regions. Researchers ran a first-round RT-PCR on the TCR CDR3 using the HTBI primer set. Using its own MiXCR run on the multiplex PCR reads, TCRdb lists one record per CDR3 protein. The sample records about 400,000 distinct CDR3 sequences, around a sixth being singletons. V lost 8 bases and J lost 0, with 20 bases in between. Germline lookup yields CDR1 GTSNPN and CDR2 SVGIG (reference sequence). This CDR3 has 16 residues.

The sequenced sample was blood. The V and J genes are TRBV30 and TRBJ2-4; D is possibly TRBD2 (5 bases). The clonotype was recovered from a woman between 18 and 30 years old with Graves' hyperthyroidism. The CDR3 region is CATRRRSGLAKNIQYF. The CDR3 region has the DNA TGTGCCACCCGCCGGAGGAGCGGTCTAGCCAAAAACATTCAGTACTTC.